Listed below are T cell receptor beta chains from one sample, sequenced in a study of T cells in localized non-small cell lung cancer. Profiling relied on immunoSEQ multiplex PCR, and the TCRdb table lists in-frame clones only, not all of them. The sample comprises over 15,000 clones, roughly 84% of which are singletons, and roughly a quarter rests with the top ten. Here the sequenced sample was peripheral blood, taken before any cancer treatment. The receptors shown here come from a male donor aged 60 or over with stage I lung adenocarcinoma. The CDR3 runs from the conserved cysteine through the conserved F or W.

CDR3aa	v_gene	j_gene
CASSYTGGYGYTF	TRBV6-5	TRBJ1-2
CASSLIRSEAFF	TRBV28	TRBJ1-1
CASSLMGNTEAFF	TRBV7-8	TRBJ1-1
CAWSRDRAPLAKNIQYF	TRBV30	TRBJ2-4
CASSPYLYGGATSDSSWGLFF	TRBV4-2	TRBJ2-1
CASSPRDRDNEQFF	TRBV18	TRBJ2-1
CASRRTTTENYGYTF	TRBV19	TRBJ1-2
CASSSHSGDTGELFF	TRBV28	TRBJ2-2
CASSLQRVTGPEKLFF	TRBV13	TRBJ1-4
CASSFSSREIGDTQYF	TRBV6-5	TRBJ2-3
CASRQPSSYEQYF	TRBV6-5	TRBJ2-7
CASGLRRLNTGELFF	TRBV19	TRBJ2-2
CASSKSIRSQPQHF	TRBV6-5	TRBJ1-5
CASRSHSNQPQHF	TRBV28	TRBJ1-5
CASSPQYSAGNTIYF	TRBV18	TRBJ1-3
CASSPLTGLNYGYTF	TRBV28	TRBJ1-2
CASSPRPNTGELFF	TRBV7-7	TRBJ2-2
CASSHSGGRADTEAFF	TRBV4-1	TRBJ1-1
CASSLTGGRTEAFF	TRBV5-1	TRBJ1-1
CASSQESISDNEKLFF	TRBV4-1	TRBJ1-4
CASSLLVGWNTGELFF	TRBV27	TRBJ2-2
CASSSGALDQETQYF	TRBV7-2	TRBJ2-5
CASSLEGPPNYGYTF	TRBV7-2	TRBJ1-2
CASTGSGNTIYF	TRBV5-1	TRBJ1-3
CASSVPTGGNQPQHF	TRBV28	TRBJ1-5
CASSYSPTGYEQYF	TRBV6-6	TRBJ2-7
CAISERGEADTQYF	TRBV10-3	TRBJ2-3
CASGRDRGEYGYTF	TRBV5-1	TRBJ1-2
CASNLLDTEAFF	TRBV6-1	TRBJ1-1
CASSYQARTEAFF	TRBV27	TRBJ1-1
CASSPEGAGWGNEQFF	TRBV11-1	TRBJ2-1
CASSLDGLGGYTF	TRBV11-2	TRBJ1-2
CASSVQGGNSPLHF	TRBV7-8	TRBJ1-6
CASSLNRGVGETQYF	TRBV7-2	TRBJ2-5
CASSLGTTDIAIQYF	TRBV7-9	TRBJ2-4
CAWIQGGTEAFF	TRBV30	TRBJ1-1
CASSIDRGNSPLHF	TRBV19	TRBJ1-6
CASSYSRGDGTEAFF	TRBV6-6	TRBJ1-1
CASSVGTGSSQPQHF	TRBV9	TRBJ1-5
CASSPDRGYGYTF	TRBV7-2	TRBJ1-2
CASSSGQGTSFAYEQYF	TRBV7-8	TRBJ2-7
CASSQVFGGLAIGDTQYF	TRBV4-3	TRBJ2-3
CASSLQGGGEQYF	TRBV5-1	TRBJ2-7
CASSRTRTGNEQYF	TRBV11-2	TRBJ2-7
CAIRTSGSVSYNEQFF	TRBV10-3	TRBJ2-1
CASSHSSGTTDTQYF	TRBV7-9	TRBJ2-3
CASSHNLDSPEVNTEAFF	TRBV5-8	TRBJ1-1